A selection of T cell receptor beta chains follows, all from one sample in a study of early T cells in non-severe SARS-CoV-2 infection. TCRdb itself ran the 5' RACE reads through MiXCR, one entry per CDR3 protein. The table shows around 78,000 distinct CDR3 sequences, with roughly a tenth occurring only once. The material sequenced was whole blood, taken at baseline. Every receptor here comes from an adult who was a healthcare worker with PCR-confirmed SARS-CoV-2 infection or an uninfected control (not recorded which). Each CDR3 is given with its conserved first and last residue. The order of the fields is J gene, clone size, V gene, D gene, CDR3 DNA, CDR3 protein. The D gene is left open where the match is weak. Clone size is not always given. Where it is, it says once, few, many or a class for expanded clones.

TRBJ2-1	NA	TRBV4-1	TRBD2	TGCGCCAGCAGCCTTCGGACTAGCGGGGGCTCGGGTAATGAGCAGTTCTTC	CASSLRTSGGSGNEQFF
TRBJ2-3	NA	TRBV2	NA	TGTGCCAGCAGGGATGGGGCAGATACGCAGTATTTT	CASRDGADTQYF
TRBJ1-2	few	TRBV3-1	NA	TGTGCCAGCAGCCAAGACAGGGCGCATGGCTACACCTTC	CASSQDRAHGYTF
TRBJ1-4	many	TRBV4-3	NA	TGCGCCAGCAGCCAAGACCCGGGGAATGAAAAACTGTTTTTT	CASSQDPGNEKLFF
TRBJ2-1	few	TRBV11-2	TRBD1	TGTGCCAGCAGGACTTGGACAGGGGCGAACAATGAGCAGTTCTTC	CASRTWTGANNEQFF
TRBJ2-3	few	TRBV12-3/TRBV12-4	NA	TGTGCCAGCAACCTCCCCGGGACCGGAGTTACAGATACGCAGTATTTT	CASNLPGTGVTDTQYF
TRBJ2-7	NA	TRBV13	NA	TGTGCCAGCAGCAAAAGAAAGGGGACGGGCTACGAGCAGTACTTC	CASSKRKGTGYEQYF
TRBJ1-4	many	TRBV19	TRBD1	TGTGCCAGTAGTTTCTACAGGGGGCAGGGTGAAGAAAAACTGTTTTTT	CASSFYRGQGEEKLFF
TRBJ2-2	many	TRBV7-3	NA	TGTGCCAGCAGCTTAGAAGGGGCGTTCGGGGAGCTGTTTTTT	CASSLEGAFGELFF
TRBJ2-3	few	TRBV7-9	TRBD1	TGTGCCAGCAGCTCCTTAGGACAGGTTCAAGATACGCAGTATTTT	CASSSLGQVQDTQYF
TRBJ2-2	NA	TRBV7-2	NA	TGTGCCAGCACGGAACAGGGCCCGACGAACACCGGGGAGCTGTTTTTT	CASTEQGPTNTGELFF
TRBJ1-2	NA	TRBV19	NA	TGTGCCAGTAGTATACGTGGCAGGGACTCTGGCTACACCTTC	CASSIRGRDSGYTF
TRBJ2-2	few	TRBV5-1	TRBD2	TGCGCCAGCAGCTTGGGAGCGGGGGTGACCACCGGGGAGCTGTTTTTT	CASSLGAGVTTGELFF
TRBJ2-3	NA	TRBV5-1	NA	TGCGCCAGCAGCCCGGCCCTGGCTCCAGATACGCAGTATTTT	CASSPALAPDTQYF
TRBJ2-3	NA	TRBV7-2	TRBD2	TGTGCCAGCAGTACTGCTCCGGGACTAGCGGCAGATACGCAGTATTTT	CASSTAPGLAADTQYF
TRBJ2-3	many	TRBV20-1	NA	TGCAGTGCTAGAGACCTCGGGGGGCCCACAGATACGCAGTATTTT	CSARDLGGPTDTQYF
TRBJ2-7	NA	TRBV6-6	NA	TGTGCCAGCAGTACTCCGACAGGGAGGCGCTACGAGCAGTACTTC	CASSTPTGRRYEQYF
TRBJ1-1	NA	TRBV10-1	NA	TGCGCCAGCAGCCGGAACCGGGACACTGAAGCTTTCTTT	CASSRNRDTEAFF
TRBJ2-7	many	TRBV30	NA	TGTGCCTGGAGCGTCTTATCCCGAGGCGAGCAGTACTTC	CAWSVLSRGEQYF
TRBJ1-1	few	TRBV14	NA	TGTGCCAGCAGCCAAGATGGATTAGGCCCAAAAGCTTTCTTT	CASSQDGLGPKAFF
TRBJ2-3	few	TRBV7-9	TRBD1	TGTGCCAGCAGCCCCTGGGACAGGGGGCAGGATACGCAGTATTTT	CASSPWDRGQDTQYF
TRBJ1-6	NA	TRBV7-9	NA	TGTGCCAGCAGCTTAGCTGGGGCCAATTCACCCCTCCACTTT	CASSLAGANSPLHF
TRBJ2-3	few	TRBV5-4	NA	TGTGCCAGCAGCTCCAACACAGATACGCAGTATTTT	CASSSNTDTQYF
TRBJ1-2	NA	TRBV5-4	NA	TGTGCCAGCAGCCGCGACAGGCGTTATGGCTACACCTTC	CASSRDRRYGYTF
TRBJ2-4	few	TRBV5-6	NA	TGTGCCAGCAGCTTGCCCCCCTTAAACATTCAGTACTTC	CASSLPPLNIQYF
TRBJ2-1	few	TRBV6-2/TRBV6-3	NA	TGTGCCAGCAGTTACTCTCTCGCAGGTAGGGGTCCTGAGCAGTTCTTC	CASSYSLAGRGPEQFF
TRBJ2-3	NA	TRBV18	NA	TGTGCCAGCTCACCGGATGAGACAGATACGCAGTATTTT	CASSPDETDTQYF
TRBJ2-5	NA	TRBV7-6	NA	TGTGCCAGCAAGACCCTGGGTGGAGAGCAAGAGACCCAGTACTTC	CASKTLGGEQETQYF
TRBJ2-7	few	TRBV2	TRBD1	TGTGCCAGCAGTGACTACACAGGGGTCACCTACGAGCAGTACTTC	CASSDYTGVTYEQYF
TRBJ2-1	NA	TRBV30	NA	TGTGCCTGGCGGCGGGTCTACAATGAGCAGTTCTTC	CAWRRVYNEQFF
TRBJ2-1	few	TRBV20-1	TRBD2	TGCAGTGCTAATAGCGGGGGGGCCGTTGGGAATGAGCAGTTCTTC	CSANSGGAVGNEQFF
TRBJ2-3	NA	TRBV19	NA	TGTGCCAGTAGTACGCGACTTTTTCAAGATACGCAGTATTTT	CASSTRLFQDTQYF
TRBJ2-3	few	TRBV11-2	TRBD1	TGTGCCAGCAGCTTAGGAACAGGGGGCGCCCCGACAGATACGCAGTATTTT	CASSLGTGGAPTDTQYF
TRBJ1-5	many	TRBV20-1	NA	TGCAGTGCTAGACCAGGGGCGTTGGGCCAGCCCCAGCATTTT	CSARPGALGQPQHF
TRBJ2-3	NA	TRBV4-1	NA	TGCGCCAGCAGCCCCACCAGGCGCGGACAGAGCACAGATACGCAGTATTTT	CASSPTRRGQSTDTQYF
TRBJ1-2	few	TRBV10-3	NA	TGTGCCATCAGTCAGCAGGGGCCAAAGAACTATGGCTACACCTTC	CAISQQGPKNYGYTF
TRBJ2-1	NA	TRBV9	TRBD2	TGTGCCAGCAGCGATAGCGGGGGGGTCTTTAATGAGCAGTTCTTC	CASSDSGGVFNEQFF
TRBJ2-7	many	TRBV11-2	NA	TGTGCCAGCAGCTTGGGGGAGCGTTACGAGCAGTACTTC	CASSLGERYEQYF
TRBJ2-1	many	TRBV19	NA	TGTGCCAGTAGTATAGGAGGGGACGGACAGTTCTTC	CASSIGGDGQFF
TRBJ2-1	many	TRBV20-1	TRBD2	TGCAGTGCCTATATAAGCGGGGGGGCGCGGTACAATGAGCAGTTCTTC	CSAYISGGARYNEQFF
TRBJ2-7	many	TRBV29-1	NA	TGCAGCGTTGAACAGGGGGGCATCGAGCAGTACTTC	CSVEQGGIEQYF
TRBJ2-6	many	TRBV12-3/TRBV12-4	NA	TGTGCCAGCAGTTTAGGGGCAGGGTCTGGGGCCAACGTCCTGACTTTC	CASSLGAGSGANVLTF
TRBJ1-4	many	TRBV27	NA	TGTGCCAGCAGGCCAGGGTATGGAAAACTGTTTTTT	CASRPGYGKLFF
TRBJ1-1	few	TRBV2	TRBD1	TGTGCCAGCCCACGAACAGGGGTTCTCGCTGAAGCTTTCTTT	CASPRTGVLAEAFF
TRBJ2-1	many	TRBV20-1	NA	TGCAGTGCTAGAGAGAGTATGGGCAGGGCTAATGAGCAGTTCTTC	CSARESMGRANEQFF
TRBJ2-1	NA	TRBV11-2	NA	TGTGCCAGCAGCCCAACGACAGGCGGGGTTTACAATGAGCAGTTCTTC	CASSPTTGGVYNEQFF
TRBJ2-3	few	TRBV30	NA	TGTGCCTGGAGTTACCGACGAGGCGGGGACACAGATACGCAGTATTTT	CAWSYRRGGDTDTQYF
TRBJ2-7	few	TRBV30	NA	TGTGCCTGGAGAGATCGGGGTGACGAGCAGTACTTC	CAWRDRGDEQYF
TRBJ1-5	few	TRBV6-1	NA	TGTGCCAGCAGCCCGGGACACTTAAAGATACAGCCCCAGCATTTT	CASSPGHLKIQPQHF
TRBJ2-3	NA	TRBV6-6	NA	TGTGCCAGCAGTCCCCGGGACCCTAGAACAGATACGCAGTATTTT	CASSPRDPRTDTQYF
TRBJ2-6	few	TRBV9	NA	TGTGCCAGCAGCGGTCCCCCGTGGGAGGCCAACGTCCTGACTTTC	CASSGPPWEANVLTF
TRBJ1-1	many	TRBV29-1	NA	TGCAGCGTTGATGGTGCAGGGAACACTGAAGCTTTCTTT	CSVDGAGNTEAFF
TRBJ2-1	few	TRBV29-1	TRBD2	TGCAGCGTCGGCGGGGGGAGCTCCTACAATGAGCAGTTCTTC	CSVGGGSSYNEQFF
TRBJ2-7	NA	TRBV28	NA	TGTGCCAGCAGCCGAGGACGGGCTTTACCGGGGGAGCAGTACTTC	CASSRGRALPGEQYF
TRBJ2-1	NA	TRBV20-1	TRBD2	TGCAGTGCAGGGGGGGGACTAGCGGGACGGCGCCTCAATGAGCAGTTCTTC	CSAGGGLAGRRLNEQFF
TRBJ2-2	NA	TRBV30	NA	TGTGCCCACGGCGGGGGCTTGAGTACCGGGGAGCTGTTTTTT	CAHGGGLSTGELFF
TRBJ1-1	many	TRBV7-9	NA	TGTGCCAGCAGCTTAGATATGAACACTGAAGCTTTCTTT	CASSLDMNTEAFF
TRBJ2-7	many	TRBV12-3/TRBV12-4	NA	TGTGCCAGCAGCCACCGGGACGTTTACGAGCAGTACTTC	CASSHRDVYEQYF
TRBJ2-3	NA	TRBV7-6	NA	TGTGCCAGCAGCTTAGAGTGGTCCGCGGGGCAGGATACGCAGTATTTT	CASSLEWSAGQDTQYF
TRBJ1-1	NA	TRBV5-1	TRBD1	TGCGCCAGCAGCTTCCAGGGGGCCGGTGAAGCTTTCTTT	CASSFQGAGEAFF